Listed here are 27 T cell receptor beta chains from one sample, sequenced in a study of long-term antiretroviral therapy in people with HIV (dated by TCRdb to between 2021 and 2024). Sequencing of the TRB variable region was done with the immunoSEQ hsTCRB v3.0 assay at survey level resolution. Drawn from immuneACCESS, this table holds only the in-frame rearrangements with V and J called that TCRdb kept. Clones are partly lost; checked studies trace under half to an unresolved V gene and leave the rest unexplained. The sample table shows 21,000 or so clones, and 88% are seen once. Clones ranked in the top ten supply 3.5% of the sample. Sequencing used unsorted PBMCs, obtained 2.3 years after starting antiretroviral therapy. These receptors originate from a man between 60 and 70 years old with HIV.

The chain carries TRBV6-6 and TRBJ1-5; D gene uncertain. V was trimmed by 5 bases and J by 7 bases, leaving 9 bases between them. The germline CDR1 and CDR2 sequences are MNHNY and SVGAGI (reference sequence). The CDR3 is made up of 12 amino acids. The CDR3 nucleotides are TGTGCCAGCAGTCCCCCAAGCCAGCCCCAGCATTTT. Its translation is CASSPPSQPQHF.

The chain carries TRBV20-1 and TRBJ2-5; the D gene is possibly TRBD2 (5 bases). CDR1 and CDR2 from the germline V gene are DFQATT and SNEGSKA (reference sequence). The CDR3 is made up of 11 amino acids. Trimming shortened V by 4 bases and J by 11 bases, and 14 bases separated the two germline ends. In DNA form, the CDR3 reads TGCAGTGCTACAGACTACCCTGAGCAGTACTTC. As protein: CSATDYPEQYF.

This sequence joins TRBV7-2 and TRBJ2-3; 12 bases agree with TRBD2. The CDR3 is 17 amino acids. Germline CDR1 reads SGHTA; CDR2 reads FQGNSA. The trim removed 5 bases at V and 4 bases at J, leaving 10 bases unmatched. CDR3 DNA: TGTGCCAGCAGCCCCCGGCGTCTAGCGGGGGGGGCAGATACGCAGTATTTT. Its protein is CASSPRRLAGGADTQYF.

This clone was counted once. V gene TRBV18 combines with J gene TRBJ1-2; possibly TRBD1 for D (6 bases). The germline V and J ends were trimmed by 4 bases and 1 base, with 13 bases remaining between them. The V gene's germline CDR1 is KGHSH and CDR2 LQKENI. The CDR3 sequence is 15 residues long. CDR3 coding DNA: TGTGCCAGCTCACGAACAGGGAGGCATAACTATGGCTACACCTTC. As protein: CASSRTGRHNYGYTF.

The chain is built from TRBV27 and TRBJ2-3, with 8 bases lining up with TRBD2. This CDR3 comprises 16 residues. J lost 9 bases, V lost 4 bases, and 15 bases had no gene match. Per germline, CDR1 MNHEY and CDR2 SMNVEV (reference sequence). In DNA form, the CDR3 reads TGTGCCAGCAGTTCCGGGGGGGTCCTAAGGAGTCGCACGCAGTATTTT. This translates into CASSSGGVLRSRTQYF.

The chain recombines TRBV7-9 with TRBJ1-4; D ambiguous. The CDR3 extends over 14 amino acids. The ends were cut back, 5 bases at V and 0 bases at J, with 7 bases in the middle. Germline lookup yields CDR1 SEHNR and CDR2 FQNEAQ (reference sequence). CDR3 bases: TGTGCCAGCAGCCTAATGGCAACTAATGAAAAACTGTTTTTT. Protein product: CASSLMATNEKLFF.

The chain carries TRBV10-3 and TRBJ2-2, with 8 nucleotides matching TRBD2. From germline, CDR1 is ENHRY and CDR2 SYGVKD. With 6 bases clipped from V and 6 bases from J, the junction kept 6 bases outside the gene matches. The CDR3 contains 14 residues. This CDR3 is CAISAGGAPGELFF. CDR3 nucleotides: TGTGCCATCAGCGCGGGGGGAGCGCCCGGGGAGCTGTTTTTT.

The rearrangement joins TRBV10-2 to TRBJ1-1; D uncertain. CDR1 is WSHSY and CDR2 is SAAADI in the germline V gene. The CDR3 length is 15 residues. V was trimmed by 1 base and J by 6 bases, leaving 15 bases between them. This chain's CDR3 is CASSELRVEGAEAFF. The CDR3 DNA sequence: TGCGCCAGCAGTGAGTTAAGGGTGGAAGGCGCTGAAGCTTTCTTT.

CDR3 residues: CATSRAGLQETQYF. The CDR3 DNA follows: TGTGCCACCAGCAGGGCGGGACTTCAAGAGACCCAGTACTTC. The rearrangement links TRBV15 to TRBJ2-5; a weak D match, TRBD2 (6 bases). The CDR3 runs to 14 residues. Deletions cut 3 bases from V and 2 bases from J, with 10 bases between. From germline, CDR1 is LNHNV and CDR2 YYDKDF (reference sequence). The whole variable domain, filled in from reference TRBV15 and TRBJ2-5, reads DAMVIQNPRYQVTQFGKPVTLSCSQTLNHNVMYWYQQKSSQAPKLLFHYYDKDFNNEADTPDNFQSRRPNTSFCFLDIRSPGLGDTAMYLCATSRAGLQETQYFGPGTRLLVL.

The rearrangement uses TRBV11-2 and TRBJ1-2; perhaps TRBD1 as D (6 bases). The CDR3 runs to 17 residues. The V gene lost 5 bases and the J gene lost 5 bases, with 24 bases spanning the gap. Germline V gene data show CDR1 as SGHAT and CDR2 as FQNNGV. The CDR3, as DNA: TGTGCCAGCAGCCCCCCAATCACAGGGTTATTTGGGTATGGCTACACCTTC. Translation: CASSPPITGLFGYGYTF.

V usage is TRBV19 and J usage is TRBJ2-6; TRBD1 is a possible D gene (6 bases). Germline values: CDR1 LNHDA, CDR2 SQIVND (reference sequence). This CDR3 has 15 amino acids. Between the trimmed V and J ends, which lost 4 bases and 1 base, there was a span of 8 bases. Here the CDR3 DNA reads TGTGCCAGTAGTACGGACAGTTCTGGGGCCAACGTCCTGACTTTC. It translates to CASSTDSSGANVLTF.

The V call is TRBV5-4, the J call TRBJ1-3, with D tentatively TRBD1 (5 bases). Looked up from germline, CDR1 is SGHNT and CDR2 is YYREEE (reference sequence). This CDR3 region has 14 residues. Trimming pared 1 base from V and 4 bases from J, leaving 9 bases between. CDR3 sequence (DNA): TGTGCCAGCAGCTTGCCGGGACGGGGAAACACCATATATTTT. Protein product: CASSLPGRGNTIYF.

The V gene is TRBV5-1, the J gene TRBJ1-1, with 7 bases matching TRBD1. In germline, CDR1 is SGHRS, CDR2 YFSETQ. This CDR3 region has 14 residues. The V segment lost 2 bases and the J segment 11 bases; nucleotides outside the gene matches: 12. CDR3 amino acids: CASSLSNRGWGAFF. The CDR3 DNA follows: TGCGCCAGCAGCTTATCCAACAGGGGTTGGGGGGCTTTCTTT. The whole variable domain, filled in from reference TRBV5-1 and TRBJ1-1, reads KAGVTQTPRYLIKTRGQQVTLSCSPISGHRSVSWYQQTPGQGLQFLFEYFSETQRNKGNFPGRFSGRQFSNSRSEMNVSTLELGDSALYLCASSLSNRGWGAFFGQGTRLTVV.

This chain links TRBV14 with TRBJ1-4, with a tentative D call TRBD1 (6 bases). CDR1 SGHDN and CDR2 FVKESK come from the germline V gene. This CDR3 is built from 16 residues. V shed 2 bases and J shed 5 bases, with 15 bases lying between them. CDR3 coding DNA: TGTGCCAGCAGCCAAATGAGCGGGGGGCCCAATGAAAAACTGTTTTTT. Its translation is CASSQMSGGPNEKLFF.

The chain recombines TRBV6-4 with TRBJ2-1; possible D gene TRBD2, 5 bases. The germline CDR1 and CDR2 sequences are MRHNA and SNTAGT. Trimming removed 3 bases at V and 0 bases at J, with 9 bases between. This CDR3 contains 15 residues. This CDR3 reads CASSDRESSYNEQFF. CDR3 nucleotides: TGTGCCAGCAGTGATAGGGAGAGCTCCTACAATGAGCAGTTCTTC.

The chain employs TRBV11-3 and TRBJ2-5, with TRBD1 matching over 8 bases. CDR1 is SGHNT, CDR2 YENEEA, per germline. This CDR3 region has 13 residues. V gave up 5 bases and J gave up 8 bases; unmatched junction bases: 7. The CDR3: CASSPRTGSTQYF. The CDR3 DNA reads TGTGCCAGCAGCCCTCGGACAGGGAGTACCCAGTACTTC.

As DNA, the CDR3 is TGTGCCAGCAGCTGGGACAGGAGCAATCAGCCCCAGCATTTT. Protein product: CASSWDRSNQPQHF. The V gene is TRBV7-9, the J gene TRBJ1-5; TRBD1 agrees at 8 bases. This CDR3 has 14 residues. Germline V gene sequence: CDR1 SEHNR, CDR2 FQNEAQ (reference sequence). J gave up 1 base and V 4 bases, and 0 bases lay outside the gene matches.

The rearrangement joins TRBV19 to TRBJ1-6, with a tentative D call TRBD1 (5 bases). CDR1 and CDR2 (germline): LNHDA, SQIVND (reference sequence). V was trimmed by 5 bases and J by 6 bases, leaving 14 bases between them. The CDR3 covers 15 residues. CDR3 sequence: CASSVQGAPNSPLHF. The DNA for the CDR3 is TGTGCCAGTAGTGTCCAGGGAGCTCCTAATTCACCCCTCCACTTT.

This chain links TRBV5-4 with TRBJ1-1; 11 positions agree with TRBD1. Germline V gene lookup returns CDR1 SGHNT and CDR2 YYREEE (reference sequence). V trimming: 4 bases; J trimming: 5 bases; junction bases outside the gene matches: 13. The CDR3 runs 17 residues. The CDR3 nucleotides are TGTGCCAGCAGCCAGGGACAGGGGGGGTTGACGGGAACTGAAGCTTTCTTT. Amino acid sequence: CASSQGQGGLTGTEAFF.

The chain joins TRBV5-1 to TRBJ2-1; D is possibly TRBD2 (5 bases). V lost 1 base to trimming and J lost 6 bases, with 8 bases between them. The CDR3 is 13 amino acids. Per germline, CDR1 SGHRS and CDR2 YFSETQ. CDR3 loop: CASSLIRGNEQFF. The CDR3, as DNA: TGCGCCAGCAGCTTGATCCGGGGCAATGAGCAGTTCTTC. The full variable domain, its missing parts supplied by reference TRBV5-1 and TRBJ2-1, is KAGVTQTPRYLIKTRGQQVTLSCSPISGHRSVSWYQQTPGQGLQFLFEYFSETQRNKGNFPGRFSGRQFSNSRSEMNVSTLELGDSALYLCASSLIRGNEQFFGPGTRLTVL.

In its sample, this clone was seen once. The V call is TRBV5-1, the J call TRBJ1-4; perhaps TRBD1 as D (6 bases). V dropped 5 bases and J dropped 7 bases, with 18 bases sitting between them. CDR1 and CDR2 (germline): SGHRS, YFSETQ. This CDR3 spans 15 amino acids. This CDR3 is CASSLTGSQFEKLFF. The DNA for the CDR3 is TGCGCCAGCAGTCTTACAGGGAGTCAATTTGAAAAACTGTTTTTT.

The V gene is TRBV7-3, the J gene TRBJ2-1; maybe TRBD2 (5 bases). V lost 1 base, J lost 4 bases, and 14 bases lay in between. Germline CDR1 and CDR2: SGHTA and FQGTGA. The CDR3 contains 16 residues. The CDR3 DNA sequence: TGTGCCAGCAGCTTAATTGGTGGGAGCCGTTACAATGAGCAGTTCTTC. Residues: CASSLIGGSRYNEQFF.

V and J are TRBV5-1 and TRBJ2-3; 8 nucleotides align to TRBD2. Trimming took 0 bases from V and 4 from J; bases not matched to a gene: 7. Looked up from germline, CDR1 is SGHRS and CDR2 is YFSETQ. The CDR3 sequence is 16 residues long. CDR3 residues: CASSLEGAGESDTQYF. CDR3 coding DNA: TGCGCCAGCAGCTTGGAAGGAGCGGGAGAGTCAGATACGCAGTATTTT.

V gene TRBV19 combines with J gene TRBJ2-1; perhaps TRBD1 as D (6 bases). The V and J ends lost 2 bases and 2 bases respectively, with 10 bases between them. The CDR3 contains 15 residues. Germline-derived CDR1 and CDR2 are LNHDA and SQIVND (reference sequence). CDR3 nucleotide sequence: TGTGCCAGTAGTATATGGGGACACCCCTACAATGAGCAGTTCTTC. It is translated as CASSIWGHPYNEQFF.

This sequence joins TRBV7-9 and TRBJ2-7; D possibly corresponds to TRBD2 (5 bases). CDR1 SEHNR and CDR2 FQNEAQ come from the germline V gene (reference sequence). This CDR3 contains 14 residues. V lost 4 bases and J lost 2, with 12 bases in between. The CDR3 loop reads CASSSTGIAYEQYF. Here the CDR3 DNA reads TGTGCCAGCAGCTCAACGGGGATAGCCTACGAGCAGTACTTC.

This clone was observed a few times. This rearrangement joins TRBV30 to TRBJ2-6, with TRBD1 matching 12 bases. J was trimmed by 2 bases and V by 2 bases; bases with no gene match: 4. CDR1 and CDR2 from the germline V gene are GTSNPN and SVGIG (reference sequence). There are 17 residues in the CDR3. The DNA for the CDR3 is TGTGCCTGGAGTCGGGACAGGGGGCGCCCTGGGGCCAACGTCCTGACTTTC. Its translation is CAWSRDRGRPGANVLTF.

The chain uses TRBV6-1 and TRBJ1-6; perhaps TRBD1 as D (5 bases). CDR3 length equals 14 residues. The germline V gene encodes CDR1 MNHNS and CDR2 SASEGT. V gave up 7 bases and J gave up 9 bases, with 16 bases separating them. CDR3 amino acids: CASNPGHEGSPLHF. The DNA for the CDR3 is TGTGCCAGCAACCCCGGACACGAAGGTTCACCCCTCCACTTT.